The clone carrying this TCR beta chain is a singleton in its sample. What it binds is not known. Construction of TCR beta libraries relied on iRepertoire HTBI primers and on Arm-PCR targeting CDR3 regions. TCRdb ran MiXCR on the multiplex PCR reads and lists one entry per CDR3 protein. This sample yields 700,000 or so distinct CDR3 sequences, of which 30% are seen a single time; about 40% belongs to the top ten. These data come from a study of regulatory T cells in long-lasting Graves disease. Study-level points and caveats: TCR diversity was lower in persistent Graves' patients (versus newly diagnosed ones). Persistent cases favored TRBV28, TRBJ1-2 and TRBJ2-5.

Per germline, CDR1 MNHEY and CDR2 SVGEGT. The ends were cut back, 6 bases at V and 7 bases at J, with 15 bases in the middle. The CDR3 covers 13 residues. Time point here: persistent/refractory GD, antithyroid drugs over 5 years with positive TRAb. Extracted RNA from PBMCs served as the source of the TCR library. Graves' disease diagnoses used American Thyroid Association guidelines. Sequencing used peripheral blood mononuclear cells (PBMCs), obtained when the disease was refractory, from a patient treated with antithyroid drugs. The origin of this receptor is a female donor with Graves disease. This rearrangement joins TRBV6-2 or TRBV6-3 to TRBJ1-1, with D possibly being TRBD1 (6 bases). The CDR3 spells CASSPGGRREAFF. The CDR3 coding sequence is TGTGCCAGCAGCCCCGGGGGCAGACGTGAAGCTTTCTTT.